This TCR beta chain emerged from a study of early T cells in non-severe SARS-CoV-2 infection. Overall study: Sequencing input comprised bulk RNA from unsorted whole blood; chain pairing was not available. Study-level results: Reliance on VDJdb matching favored anti-spike CD8 responses; private and CD4 specificities were missed.

Individual cDNA molecules received unique molecular identifiers. One entry per CDR3 protein, called by TCRdb with MiXCR from the 5' RACE reads. The sample includes about 76,000 distinct CDR3 sequences, about 10% seen only once; the top ten take 4.7%. On this clonotype: What it binds is unknown.

V gave up 0 bases and J gave up 8 bases, with 11 bases separating them. CDR1 is LGHNA and CDR2 is YNFKEQ in the germline V gene. The CDR3 is 14 amino acids. The sequence came from an adult who was a healthcare worker with PCR-confirmed SARS-CoV-2 infection or an uninfected control (not recorded which). This chain connects TRBV4-2 to TRBJ2-1; no firm D call. Sequenced: whole blood. The CDR3 region is CASSQDLGRYEQFF. The CDR3 coding sequence is TGTGCCAGCAGCCAAGATCTAGGGCGCTATGAGCAGTTCTTC.